The 14 T cell receptor beta chains presented below share a single source sample, sequenced in a study of cytomegalovirus exposure and HLA in healthy donors. Both 60 Vbeta primers and 13 Jbeta primers went into the PCR. This table comes from immunoSEQ multiplex PCR, and its TCRdb copy is limited to in-frame clones, with some not included. The sample yields roughly 110,000 clones, about four fifths seen once. The sequenced material came from PBMCs. Receptor source: a woman aged 45 to 65 in good health and CMV-seropositive.

This sequence joins TRBV7-2 and TRBJ1-2; possible D gene TRBD1, 5 bases. The CDR3 is 13 amino acids. Trimming cost V 8 bases and J 6 bases, with 16 bases left between them. Germline V lookup: CDR1 SGHTA, CDR2 FQGNSA. The CDR3 DNA reads as TGTGCCAGCCTTCCCGGGACGGGGGATGGCTACACCTTC. This codes for CASLPGTGDGYTF.

The chain is built from TRBV7-9 and TRBJ2-7; 11 nucleotides line up with TRBD1. Germline lookup yields CDR1 SEHNR and CDR2 FQNEAQ (reference sequence). The CDR3 covers 15 residues. Trimming cost V 1 base and J 2 bases; bases outside gene matches: 1. CDR3 sequence (DNA): TGTGCCAGCAGCTTAGGGGGACAGGGGGCCTACGAGCAGTACTTC. It encodes CASSLGGQGAYEQYF.

The chain joins TRBV15 to TRBJ1-1; D is unclear. The V and J ends lost 0 bases and 1 base respectively, with 6 bases between them. The germline V gene has CDR1 LNHNV and CDR2 YYDKDF (reference sequence). The CDR3 length is 14 residues. The CDR3 is CATSRDNWNTEAFF. CDR3 sequence (DNA): TGTGCCACCAGCAGAGATAATTGGAACACTGAAGCTTTCTTT.

The chain links TRBV18 to TRBJ1-4, with D possibly TRBD1 on 6 matching bases. CDR3 length: 15 amino acids. Trimming removed 0 bases at V and 8 bases at J, with 13 bases between. The germline V gene has CDR1 KGHSH and CDR2 LQKENI. The CDR3 sequence is CASSPPAQQGEKLFF. CDR3 coding DNA: TGTGCCAGCTCACCACCGGCCCAACAGGGAGAAAAACTGTTTTTT.

As to this clone: Additional DNA sequences in this sample encode the identical CDR3. The chain is built from TRBV2 and TRBJ1-5; D perhaps matches TRBD1 (5 bases). V was pared by 0 bases and J by 4 bases, with 10 bases between. The germline CDR1 and CDR2 sequences are SNHLY and FYNNEI. The CDR3 runs 15 residues. The chain's CDR3 is CASSEARQLNQPQHF. Written as DNA, the CDR3 is TGTGCCAGCAGTGAAGCGCGACAGCTGAATCAGCCCCAGCATTTT.

The J gene is TRBJ1-2, the V gene TRBV9; 12 nucleotides line up with TRBD1. There are 19 residues in the CDR3. CDR1 and CDR2 from the germline V gene are SGDLS and YYNGEE. V was pared by 4 bases and J by 5 bases, with 18 bases of the junction left unmatched. The DNA of the CDR3 is TGTGCCAGCAGCTTAAGAGGGGGGGGACAGGGGGCAGTGAGATATGGCTACACCTTC. Its translation is CASSLRGGGQGAVRYGYTF. The whole variable domain, filled in from reference TRBV9 and TRBJ1-2, reads DSGVTQTPKHLITATGQRVTLRCSPRSGDLSVYWYQQSLDQGLQFLIQYYNGEERAKGNILERFSAQQFPDLHSELNLSSLELGDSALYFCASSLRGGGQGAVRYGYTFGSGTRLTVV.

The chain links TRBV7-8 to TRBJ1-1, with 10 bases aligning to TRBD1. J gave up 5 bases and V 1 base, and 4 bases lay outside the gene matches. The CDR3 totals 15 residues. Germline CDR1 is SGHVS and CDR2 is FQNEAQ. The CDR3 sequence: CASSLGQGAYTEAFF. The CDR3 DNA is TGTGCCAGCAGCTTAGGACAGGGGGCCTATACTGAAGCTTTCTTT.

The DNA for the CDR3 is TGTGCCAGTAGTATATTCCCTCTAACAGGGGCAAGCTCCTATAATTCACCCCTCCACTTT. Translated, it gives CASSIFPLTGASSYNSPLHF. V and J are TRBV19 and TRBJ1-6; 7 positions match TRBD1. CDR1 is LNHDA, CDR2 SQIVND, per germline (reference sequence). V shed 2 bases, J shed 0 bases, and the junction held 13 bases outside the gene matches. CDR3 length equals 20 residues.

Comment on this clone: The junction departs from the called germline gene at one end, perhaps through a read error. The same CDR3 arises from other DNA sequences in this sample as well. V gene TRBV6-1 combines with J gene TRBJ1-2; D is unresolved. This CDR3 region has 14 residues. CDR1 is MNHNS, CDR2 SASEGT, per germline. CDR3 bases: TGTGCCAGCAGCGAAGCGCTTCGGGTCACCCAGTACACCTTC. It translates to CASSEALRVTQYTF.

The chain joins TRBV7-9 to TRBJ1-1; the D is unclear. CDR3 size: 12 residues. V gave up 1 base and J gave up 12 bases, with 12 bases separating them. The germline V gene has CDR1 SEHNR and CDR2 FQNEAQ (reference sequence). The CDR3 DNA reads as TGTGCCAGCAGCTTAGAGACTATTACCCCTTTCTTT. The encoded protein is CASSLETITPFF.

The chain employs TRBV27 and TRBJ1-2; perhaps TRBD1 as D (6 bases). The CDR3 contains 13 residues. Germline-derived CDR1 and CDR2 are MNHEY and SMNVEV (reference sequence). Trimming took 0 bases from V and 9 from J, leaving 11 bases between them. The CDR3 bases are TGTGCCAGCAGTTTATCTGGACAGTCAAGCTACACCTTC. Protein product: CASSLSGQSSYTF.

The chain couples TRBV30 to TRBJ2-1; TRBD2 aligns across 13 bases. This CDR3 contains 14 residues. Germline CDR1 GTSNPN, CDR2 SVGIG (reference sequence). V dropped 7 bases and J dropped 6; count of bases not matched to a gene: 6. The CDR3 coding sequence is TGTGCCTTCCAACTAGCGGGGGGGCCCAATGAGCAGTTCTTC. The encoded protein is CAFQLAGGPNEQFF. Looking up the rest from reference TRBV30 and TRBJ2-1 gives the full variable domain: SQTIHQWPATLVQPVGSPLSLECTVEGTSNPNLYWYRQAAGRGLQLLFYSVGIGQISSEVPQNLSASRPQDRQFILSSKKLLLSDSGFYLCAFQLAGGPNEQFFGPGTRLTVL.

This clone is a singleton in its sample. This chain links TRBV9 with TRBJ1-6; 9 bases agree with TRBD1. The J segment lost 5 bases and the V segment lost 3 bases, leaving 9 bases of the junction unmatched. CDR1 is SGDLS and CDR2 is YYNGEE in the germline V gene. The CDR3 is made up of 17 amino acids. The DNA for the CDR3 is TGTGCCAGCAGCGCCGGGGGGACAGGGCCAAATAATTCACCCCTCCACTTT. Amino acid sequence: CASSAGGTGPNNSPLHF.

V is TRBV7-6 and J is TRBJ2-2, with 10 bases identical to TRBD1. CDR3 length equals 17 residues. Trimming at V came to 4 bases and at J to 1 base, leaving 6 bases not matched to a gene. Germline V CDR1 and CDR2: SGHVS, FNYEAQ. The CDR3 region has the DNA TGTGCCAGCAGCTGGGACCGGGACAGGGGGAACACCGGGGAGCTGTTTTTT. It specifies CASSWDRDRGNTGELFF. Filled out from reference TRBV7-6 and TRBJ2-2, the complete variable domain reads GAGVSQSPRYKVTKRGQDVALRCDPISGHVSLYWYRQALGQGPEFLTYFNYEAQQDKSGLPNDRFSAERPEGSISTLTIQRTEQRDSAMYRCASSWDRDRGNTGELFFGEGSRLTVL.